The entry below describes one T cell receptor (beta chain). Using immunoSEQ multiplex PCR, the repertoire was profiled, and TCRdb retains in-frame clones only, with some absent. The sample carries 15,000 to 20,000 clones, over 70% recorded once. These data belong to a study of T cell changes during pregnancy in multiple sclerosis. Trimming pared 1 base from V and 0 bases from J, leaving 15 bases between. The CDR3 sequence is 17 residues long. CDR1 and CDR2 (germline): GTSNPN, SVGIG (reference sequence). The sample in question was CD8+ T cells from peripheral blood mononuclear cells, obtained after pregnancy. This clonotype was sampled from a female donor in good health, enrolled as a control in a pregnancy study. The chain employs TRBV30 and TRBJ1-4, with a weak D call TRBD1 (5 bases). The CDR3 spells CAWSDTGLTATNEKLFF. The DNA for the CDR3 is TGTGCCTGGAGTGATACAGGCCTTACCGCAACTAATGAAAAACTGTTTTTT.